This T cell receptor (beta chain) was recorded in a study of blood T cell repertoires in COVID-19. Study summary: Some COVID-19 samples were acute and others convalescent; all came from the United States, Italy and Spain. The analysed material was cDNA or gDNA that came from T cells, B-cell-depleted T cells, or PBMCs.

The authors' processing: Cell counts per sample came from amplifying reference gene primers. Assay used: immunoSEQ multiplex PCR; TCRdb lists only in-frame clones, some missing. D and trimming were read from the DNA, whereas the V and J calls and clone size are those reported in that table. The sample records tens of thousands of clones, 88% being singletons. The CDR3 spans 15 residues. With V trimmed by 1 base and J by 6 bases, 3 bases remained unmatched. In germline, CDR1 is LGHNA, CDR2 YNFKEQ. Sequencing input: peripheral blood. This sequence joins TRBV4-2 and TRBJ2-2, with TRBD2 identical over 9 bases. The receptor comes from a woman between 65 and 79 years old with active COVID-19. Here the CDR3 reads CASSQVAGVAGELFF. CDR3 nucleotide sequence: TGTGCCAGCAGCCAAGTAGCGGGGGTGGCCGGGGAGCTGTTTTTT.